The next 10 T cell receptor beta chains were all read from a single sample in a study of T cells in Graves' hyperthyroidism and ophthalmopathy. It was RNA transcripts that yielded the amplified TCR beta CDR3 regions. Using the HTBI primer set, a first-round RT-PCR was run on the TCR CDR3. TCRdb re-analysed the multiplex PCR reads in MiXCR, keeping a single row per CDR3 protein. The sample includes around 290,000 distinct CDR3 sequences, about 14% of them seen just once. The specimen sequenced was blood. These receptor sequences come from a woman younger than 45 with Graves' hyperthyroidism that later progressed to Graves' ophthalmopathy.

This clonotype was seen only once. This could be a read error, since a much larger clone is one nucleotide away. Because it lacks the conserved phenylalanine or tryptophan at the end, this CDR3 is likely a read error. V gene TRBV6-2 or TRBV6-3 combines with J gene TRBJ2-1; D is uncertain. CDR1 is MNHEY and CDR2 is SVGEGT in the germline V gene. The V and J ends lost 6 bases and 3 bases respectively, with 15 bases between them. The CDR3 length is 15 residues. Here the CDR3 reads CASRIDFQSYNEQFL. DNA for the CDR3: TGTGCCAGCAGGATAGACTTCCAAAGCTACAATGAGCAGTTCCTC.

This clonotype has a count of ten or more. The rearrangement uses TRBV6-1 and TRBJ1-2; a weak D match, TRBD1 (6 bases). Per the germline V gene, CDR1 is MNHNS and CDR2 is SASEGT. V was pared by 7 bases and J by 3 bases, with 15 bases between. This CDR3 is 14 amino acids long. The CDR3 coding sequence is TGTGCCAGCATCGAACAGGGATGGGACTATGGCTACACCTTC. This gives the protein CASIEQGWDYGYTF.

This clonotype was counted ten times or more. V gene TRBV4-2 combines with J gene TRBJ2-2; tentatively, D is TRBD2 (6 bases). The CDR3 consists of 14 residues. Germline lookup yields CDR1 LGHNA and CDR2 YNFKEQ. Trimming took 6 bases from V and 5 from J, leaving 13 bases between them. CDR3 sequence reads: CASSPLATTGELFF. The DNA of the CDR3 is TGTGCCAGCAGTCCACTAGCTACGACCGGGGAGCTGTTTTTT.

This clonotype was counted ten times or more. The rearrangement links TRBV6-1 to TRBJ2-2; 7 nucleotides line up with TRBD2. Germline CDR1 MNHNS, CDR2 SASEGT. The CDR3 has 14 amino acids. V gave up 8 bases and J gave up 5 bases; unmatched junction bases: 8. CDR3 in DNA: TGTGCCAGCCGAGGCGGGAGTGGTACCGGGGAGCTGTTTTTT. Amino acid sequence: CASRGGSGTGELFF.

This clonotype showed up many times. The chain recombines TRBV3-1 with TRBJ2-5; D call uncertain. CDR1 LGHDT and CDR2 YNNKEL come from the germline V gene (reference sequence). V lost 0 bases and J lost 0, with 8 bases in between. The CDR3 length is 15 residues. The CDR3 loop reads CASSQDSDYQETQYF. The CDR3 DNA reads TGTGCCAGCAGCCAAGATTCTGACTACCAAGAGACCCAGTACTTC.

There are many counts of this clonotype. This rearrangement joins TRBV6-1 to TRBJ2-1, with a tentative D call TRBD1 (6 bases). The CDR3 is 15 residues long. Germline CDR1 and CDR2: MNHNS and SASEGT. Trimming took 6 bases from V and 4 from J, leaving 16 bases between them. The CDR3 bases are TGTGCCAGCAGACCGCTCAGGACAGAGTACAATGAGCAGTTCTTC. Its protein product is CASRPLRTEYNEQFF.

This clonotype was seen many times. The gene calls are TRBV20-1 and TRBJ2-1; 7 nucleotides line up with TRBD2. This CDR3 spans 15 amino acids. V shed 3 bases and J 7 bases; nucleotides not matched to a gene: 12. Looked up from germline, CDR1 is DFQATT and CDR2 is SNEGSKA (reference sequence). The CDR3: CSARKTIAGGNEQFF. The CDR3 DNA sequence: TGCAGTGCTAGGAAAACGATAGCGGGCGGGAATGAGCAGTTCTTC.

The chain carries TRBV19 and TRBJ2-7, with a possible D match to TRBD2 (5 bases). Germline V CDR1 and CDR2: LNHDA, SQIVND (reference sequence). The CDR3 consists of 13 residues. Trimming cost V 7 bases and J 2 bases, with 12 bases left between them. CDR3 in DNA: TGTGCCAGTAACCGCGGGTACGCCTACGAGCAGTACTTC. Translation gives CASNRGYAYEQYF.

This clonotype was recorded a few times. The chain uses TRBV19 and TRBJ2-1; D not resolved. CDR3 size: 13 residues. Trimming shortened V by 3 bases and J by 10 bases, and 13 bases separated the two germline ends. Germline CDR1 reads LNHDA; CDR2 reads SQIVND (reference sequence). The CDR3 sequence: CASSIVSAIEQFF. The CDR3 DNA sequence: TGTGCCAGTAGTATTGTATCGGCGATCGAGCAGTTCTTC.

This clonotype was counted ten times or more. V is TRBV12-3 or TRBV12-4 and J is TRBJ2-1; tentatively, D is TRBD1 (6 bases). This CDR3 is built from 12 residues. Trimming removed 8 bases at V and 3 bases at J, with 8 bases between. CDR3 amino acids: CASGDNYNEQFF. DNA of the CDR3: TGTGCCAGCGGGGACAACTACAATGAGCAGTTCTTC.